This T cell receptor (beta chain) was sequenced for a study of cytomegalovirus exposure and HLA in healthy donors. PCR primers comprised 60 Vbeta and 13 Jbeta primers. TCRdb's table, derived via immunoSEQ multiplex PCR, lists solely in-frame clones and lacks some. The sample holds over 100,000 clones. V dropped 3 bases and J dropped 2; count of bases not matched to a gene: 3. This CDR3 has 14 amino acids. Germline V gene lookup returns CDR1 SGHDT and CDR2 YYEEEE. Material for sequencing was PBMCs. This receptor was taken from a man aged 40-49 years in good health and CMV-seropositive. The V call is TRBV5-6, the J call TRBJ2-3; 7 bases match TRBD1. CDR3 sequence reads: CASSWDRSTDTQYF. CDR3 DNA sequence: TGTGCCAGCAGCTGGGACAGATCCACAGATACGCAGTATTTT.